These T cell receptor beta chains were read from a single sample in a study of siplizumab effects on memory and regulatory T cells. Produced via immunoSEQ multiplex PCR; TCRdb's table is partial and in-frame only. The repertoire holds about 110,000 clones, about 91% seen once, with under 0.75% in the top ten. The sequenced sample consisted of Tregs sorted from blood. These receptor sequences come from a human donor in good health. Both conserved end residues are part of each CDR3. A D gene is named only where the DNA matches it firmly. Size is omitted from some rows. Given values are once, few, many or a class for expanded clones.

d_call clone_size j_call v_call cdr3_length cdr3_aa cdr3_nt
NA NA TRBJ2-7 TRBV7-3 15 CASSLYQGGAYEQYF TGTGCCAGCAGCTTATACCAGGGGGGTGCCTACGAGCAGTACTTC
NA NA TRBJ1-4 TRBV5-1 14 CASSLSPVGEKLFF TGCGCCAGCAGCTTGTCGCCAGTCGGCGAAAAACTGTTTTTT
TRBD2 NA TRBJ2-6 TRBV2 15 CASSTWTSGSPSLTF TGTGCCAGCAGTACCTGGACTAGCGGGAGCCCCAGCTTGACTTTC
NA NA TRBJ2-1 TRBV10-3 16 CAISEAGIGGRDEQFF TGTGCCATCAGTGAGGCGGGGATCGGGGGCCGGGATGAGCAGTTCTTC
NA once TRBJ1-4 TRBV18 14 CASSRNQYEEKLFF TGTGCCAGCTCACGGAACCAGTATGAGGAAAAACTGTTTTTT
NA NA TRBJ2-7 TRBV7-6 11 CASSFYEEQYF TGTGCCAGCAGCTTTTATGAGGAGCAGTACTTC
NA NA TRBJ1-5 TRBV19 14 CASSGIRRDQPQHF TGTGCCAGTAGTGGCATCCGCCGGGATCAGCCCCAGCATTTT
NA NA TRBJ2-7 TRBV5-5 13 CASSLGGGYEQYF TGTGCCAGCAGCTTGGGGGGCGGTTACGAGCAGTACTTC
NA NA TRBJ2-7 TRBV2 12 CASRVSNYEQYF TGTGCCAGCAGGGTCAGCAATTACGAGCAGTACTTC
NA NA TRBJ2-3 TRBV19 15 CASSIGGRGTDTQYF TGTGCCAGTAGTATCGGGGGGCGTGGCACAGATACGCAGTATTTT
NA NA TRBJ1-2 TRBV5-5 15 CASSLGRGYNYGYTF TGTGCCAGCAGCTTGGGTAGGGGGTATAACTATGGCTACACCTTC
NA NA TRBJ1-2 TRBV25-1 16 CASSGVGTGSFLSHTF NA
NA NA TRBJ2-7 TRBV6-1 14 CASSEFSQAYEQYF TGTGCCAGCAGTGAATTCAGTCAGGCCTACGAGCAGTACTTC
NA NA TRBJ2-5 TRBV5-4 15 CASSLDGYSQETQYF TGTGCCAGCAGCTTGGATGGATACAGCCAAGAGACCCAGTACTTC
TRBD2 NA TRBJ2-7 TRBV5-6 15 CASSILAGNRYEQYF TGTGCCAGCAGCATACTAGCGGGGAACCGCTACGAGCAGTACTTC